Listed below are T cell receptor beta chains from one sample, sequenced in a study of follicular helper T cells after annual influenza vaccination. Clones were read by immunoSEQ multiplex PCR, and TCRdb kept only the in-frame ones, dropping some. The sample contains nearly 15,000 clones, about 81% of which appear only once. The sequenced sample was CXCR5+ CD38- circulating T follicular helper cells from blood, obtained 7 days after influenza vaccination. The receptors were gathered from an adult who received the influenza vaccine. Each CDR3 is given with its conserved first and last residue. A D gene is named only where the DNA matches it firmly. The listing skips clone size in some rows; elsewhere it reads once, few, many or a size class.

cdr3_aa,cdr3_nt,v_call,clone_size,d_call,j_call
CASSPRGYPDNQQYF,TGTGCCAGCTCACCACGCGGTTACCCGGATAACCAGCAGTACTTC,TRBV18,NA,NA,TRBJ2-7
CASSLGGIAVTPYEQYF,TGTGCCAGCAGCTTAGGTGGGATAGCGGTAACTCCCTACGAGCAGTACTTC,TRBV7-2,NA,NA,TRBJ2-7
CASKLMGDKSYGYTF,TGTGCCAGCAAGTTGATGGGGGACAAAAGCTATGGCTACACCTTC,TRBV6-1,NA,NA,TRBJ1-2
CSAGLASNEQFF,TGCAGCGCGGGACTAGCATCCAATGAGCAGTTCTTC,TRBV29-1,NA,TRBD2,TRBJ2-1
CASSPRDSADNEQFF,TGTGCCAGCAGCCCGAGGGACAGCGCCGACAATGAGCAGTTCTTC,TRBV9,NA,TRBD1,TRBJ2-1
CASTILKAGEQFF,TGTGCCAGCACTATCCTCAAGGCGGGTGAGCAGTTCTTC,TRBV5-5,NA,NA,TRBJ2-1
CASSSGTTYEQYF,TGCGCCAGCAGCTCCGGGACTACCTACGAGCAGTACTTC,TRBV5-1,NA,TRBD2,TRBJ2-7
CASSEGQTSNQPQHF,TGTGCCAGCAGCGAGGGACAAACGAGCAATCAGCCCCAGCATTTT,TRBV2,NA,NA,TRBJ1-5
CASSIRVSGGGSDTQYF,TGTGCCAGCAGTATAAGGGTTAGCGGGGGGGGGTCAGATACGCAGTATTTT,TRBV7-2,NA,TRBD2,TRBJ2-3
CASSSDRDRGYYEQYF,TGTGCCAGCAGTTCCGACCGGGACAGGGGGTACTACGAGCAGTACTTC,TRBV6-5,NA,TRBD1,TRBJ2-7
CASSRQGASHTQYF,TGTGCCAGCAGCAGACAGGGGGCCTCACATACGCAGTATTTT,TRBV7-2,once,TRBD1,TRBJ2-3
CASSRTGGLHEQYF,TGTGCCAGCAGTCGGACAGGGGGTCTGCACGAGCAGTACTTC,TRBV7-9,NA,TRBD1,TRBJ2-7
CATAGQQETQYF,TGTGCCACCGCGGGACAGCAAGAGACCCAGTACTTC,TRBV18,NA,NA,TRBJ2-5
CASSHIGTGRYNEQFF,TGTGCCAGTAGCCATATAGGGACAGGGCGGTACAATGAGCAGTTCTTC,TRBV19,NA,TRBD1,TRBJ2-1
CASSILAGDNNEQFF,TGCGCCAGCAGCATTCTAGCGGGAGATAACAATGAGCAGTTCTTC,TRBV5-1,NA,TRBD2,TRBJ2-1
CASSQPPEETQYF,TGTGCCAGCAGCCAACCCCCCGAAGAGACCCAGTACTTC,TRBV4-2,NA,NA,TRBJ2-5
CASSRDRVVFF,TGTGCCAGCAGTCGGGACAGGGTTGTTTTCTTT,TRBV5-8,NA,TRBD1,TRBJ1-1
CASGLAAPNQPQHF,TGTGCTAGTGGTTTGGCCGCGCCCAATCAGCCCCAGCATTTT,TRBV12-5,NA,NA,TRBJ1-5
CASSYKQVVVTEAFF,TGTGCCAGTAGTTACAAACAGGTGGTGGTCACTGAAGCTTTCTTT,TRBV6-5,NA,NA,TRBJ1-1
CATGGARNSPLHF,TGTGCCACAGGGGGGGCTAGAAATTCACCCCTCCACTTT,TRBV15,NA,NA,TRBJ1-6
CASSLHRDRDYTF,TGTGCCAGCAGTTTACATCGGGACAGGGACTACACCTTC,TRBV27,NA,TRBD1,TRBJ1-2
CASSAVAGGRSPEQFF,TGTGCCAGTAGTGCCGTAGCGGGAGGACGCAGTCCCGAGCAGTTCTTC,TRBV19,NA,TRBD2,TRBJ2-1
CASSTSTGDSGNTIYF,TGCGCCAGCAGCACTTCGACGGGAGACTCTGGAAACACCATATATTTT,TRBV5-1,once,NA,TRBJ1-3
CASSVSGTGNSPLHF,TGTGCCAGCAGCGTTTCCGGGACAGGGAATTCACCCCTCCACTTT,TRBV5-4,NA,TRBD1,TRBJ1-6
CASSLSGADTQYF,TGTGCCAGCAGCTTATCCGGAGCAGATACGCAGTATTTT,TRBV7-9,NA,NA,TRBJ2-3
CAISGQGVDEQFF,TGTGCCATCAGTGGACAGGGTGTGGATGAGCAGTTCTTC,TRBV10-3,NA,TRBD1,TRBJ2-1
CASSLGGLNTEAFF,TGTGCCAGCAGCTTAGGGGGCTTGAACACTGAAGCTTTCTTT,TRBV7-9,NA,NA,TRBJ1-1
CASSLSIDRVGGTQYF,TGTGCCAGCAGTTTATCGATCGACAGGGTGGGAGGTACGCAGTATTTT,TRBV27,few,NA,TRBJ2-3
CASSFYQGTYNEQFF,TGTGCCAGCAGCTTTTACCAGGGTACCTACAATGAGCAGTTCTTC,TRBV7-2,few,NA,TRBJ2-1
CASSIKNRGGGYGYTF,TGTGCCAGTAGTATAAAAAACAGGGGCGGCGGCTATGGCTACACCTTC,TRBV19,few,TRBD1,TRBJ1-2
CASSEARSGGWTEAFF,TGTGCCAGCAGTGAAGCAAGATCTGGGGGGTGGACTGAAGCTTTCTTT,TRBV6-1,NA,NA,TRBJ1-1
CASSPTQGAGNEQFF,TGTGCCAGCAGCCCGACCCAGGGGGCGGGCAATGAGCAGTTCTTC,TRBV14,NA,TRBD1,TRBJ2-1
CASTLQRGLRGAVGNIQCF,TGTGCCAGCACCCTCCAGAGGGGTTTGCGGGGGGCGGTCGGAAACATTCAGTGCTTC,TRBV28,NA,TRBD2,TRBJ2-4
CASSGLGTGMSGNTIYF,TGTGCCAGCAGTGGTCTAGGGACAGGGATGAGTGGAAACACCATATATTTT,TRBV6-1,once,TRBD1,TRBJ1-3
CASSLGGAQRHEQFF,TGCGCCAGCAGCTTGGGTGGGGCGCAGAGACATGAGCAGTTCTTC,TRBV5-1,NA,NA,TRBJ2-1
CAWSVPGQGFHEQFF,TGTGCCTGGAGTGTACCGGGACAGGGCTTCCATGAGCAGTTCTTC,TRBV30,NA,TRBD1,TRBJ2-1
CASSHLSGRWNEQFF,TGTGCCAGCAGCCACCTCAGCGGGAGATGGAATGAGCAGTTCTTC,TRBV4-2,NA,TRBD2,TRBJ2-1
CASTPTGGRLAGREQFF,TGTGCCAGCACGCCTACGGGGGGTCGGCTAGCGGGACGTGAGCAGTTCTTC,TRBV7-8,NA,TRBD2,TRBJ2-1
CASSPGTGGNQPQHF,TGTGCCAGCAGCCCGGGAACGGGGGGCAATCAGCCCCAGCATTTT,TRBV7-8,NA,NA,TRBJ1-5
CASSPRGSTEAFF,TGTGCCAGTAGCCCGCGGGGTAGCACTGAAGCTTTCTTT,TRBV19,NA,NA,TRBJ1-1
CASSPEVVGDLQYF,TGTGCCAGCAGCCCCGAAGTTGTGGGAGACCTCCAGTACTTC,TRBV5-4,NA,NA,TRBJ2-7
CASSRGGQTYEQYF,TGCGCCAGCAGTCGAGGGGGACAGACATACGAGCAGTACTTC,TRBV5-1,NA,TRBD1,TRBJ2-7